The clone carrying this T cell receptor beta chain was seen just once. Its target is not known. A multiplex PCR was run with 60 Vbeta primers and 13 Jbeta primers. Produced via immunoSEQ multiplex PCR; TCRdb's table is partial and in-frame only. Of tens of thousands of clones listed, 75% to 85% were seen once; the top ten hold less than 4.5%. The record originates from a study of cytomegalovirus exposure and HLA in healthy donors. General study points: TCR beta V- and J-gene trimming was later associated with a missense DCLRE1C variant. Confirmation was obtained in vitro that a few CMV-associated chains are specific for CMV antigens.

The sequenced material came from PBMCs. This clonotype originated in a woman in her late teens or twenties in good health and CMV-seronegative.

The CDR3 coding sequence is TGTGCCAGCAGTGACTGCAAGACAGGGGTGTGTCAGCCCCAGCATTTT. Amino acid sequence: CASSDCKTGVCQPQHF. The chain joins TRBV25-1 to TRBJ1-5, with 8 bases fitting TRBD1. This CDR3 has 16 residues. Germline trimming cut 3 bases from V and 6 bases from J; bases unmatched to any gene: 10. Germline values: CDR1 MGHDK, CDR2 SYGVNS.